Listed here is a single T cell receptor (beta chain). This CDR3 contains 12 residues. V lost 5 bases and J lost 2, with 10 bases in between. Per the germline V gene, CDR1 is GTSNPN and CDR2 is SVGIG (reference sequence). Genomic DNA came from tens of millions of PBMCs in unsorted samples. Assay runs were performed at deep level. Original handling: Filtering differed for immunoSEQ, which gave only junction sequences without quality scores. Some clones are missing from TCRdb's copy, which holds only in-frame ones; the method was immunoSEQ multiplex PCR. V, J and clone size reflect that table, while D and trimming were determined from the DNA. The sample consists of about half a million clones, 75% to 85% of them appearing once. This specimen belongs to a study of shared clonotypes between healthy human individuals. Across the study: Contributing individuals were two females and a few males aged 18 to 49.

The source material was PBMCs. The rearrangement uses TRBV30 and TRBJ2-7, with TRBD1 as a possible D gene (6 bases). The TCR sequence derives from a woman in her thirties or forties in good health. Some clones in this sample may be carry-over from other donors' samples. The CDR3 coding sequence is TGTGCCTGGGGCAGGGGAACCTACGAGCAGTACTTC. Translated, it gives CAWGRGTYEQYF. The variable domain in full, with the rest retrieved from reference TRBV30 and TRBJ2-7, is SQTIHQWPATLVQPVGSPLSLECTVEGTSNPNLYWYRQAAGRGLQLLFYSVGIGQISSEVPQNLSASRPQDRQFILSSKKLLLSDSGFYLCAWGRGTYEQYFGPGTRLTVT.